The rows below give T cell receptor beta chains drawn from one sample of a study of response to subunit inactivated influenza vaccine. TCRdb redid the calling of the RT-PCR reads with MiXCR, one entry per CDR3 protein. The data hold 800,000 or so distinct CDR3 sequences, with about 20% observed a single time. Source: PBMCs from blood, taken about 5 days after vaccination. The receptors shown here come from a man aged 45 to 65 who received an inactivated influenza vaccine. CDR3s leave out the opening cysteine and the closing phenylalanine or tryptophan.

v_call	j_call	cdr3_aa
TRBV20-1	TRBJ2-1	SASLSGTYNEQF
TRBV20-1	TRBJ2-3	SASRPGDPTLTDTQY
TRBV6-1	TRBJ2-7	ASRRAGADHEQY
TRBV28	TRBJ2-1	ASSTNLGASSSYNEQF
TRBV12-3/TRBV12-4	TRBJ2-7	ASSSETAVEQY
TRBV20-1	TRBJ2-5	SATLTAQETQY
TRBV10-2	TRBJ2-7	ASSELTGAYEQY
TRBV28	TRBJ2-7	ASLGQGIHEQY
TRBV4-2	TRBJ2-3	ASSHDTGADTQY
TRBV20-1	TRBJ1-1	SARPRGQTEAF
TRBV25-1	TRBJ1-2	ASSEGRGSYGYT
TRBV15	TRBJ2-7	ATSKGLASSYEQY
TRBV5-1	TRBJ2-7	ASSPKTGDEQY
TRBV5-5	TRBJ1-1	ASRSTGVNTEAF
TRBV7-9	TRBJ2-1	ASSLRGSFGNEQF
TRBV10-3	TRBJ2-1	AIKASGPVVNEQF
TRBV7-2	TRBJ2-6	ASSSRAGANVLT
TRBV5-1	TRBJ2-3	ASSLRAPDTQY
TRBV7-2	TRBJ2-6	ASSLGRSGVLT
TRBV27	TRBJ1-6	ASSFGTGGALSNSPLH
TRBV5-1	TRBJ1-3	ASKAEANGNTIY
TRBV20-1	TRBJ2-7	SASFWTGLSYEQY
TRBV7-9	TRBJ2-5	ASSLGTVTGETQY
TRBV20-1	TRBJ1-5	SARVVGVQPQH
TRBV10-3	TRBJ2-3	AISEEAGGTDTQY
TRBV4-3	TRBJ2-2	ASSVGQGIGGELF
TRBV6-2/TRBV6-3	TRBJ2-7	ASSPRDRSSYEQY
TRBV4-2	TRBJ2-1	ASSQGLAGYHEQF
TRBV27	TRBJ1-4	ASSFSYLAQNEKLF
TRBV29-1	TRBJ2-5	SVDYATGGEETQY
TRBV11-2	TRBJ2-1	ASRSVGGRAREQF
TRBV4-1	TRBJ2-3	ASSQDGAPDTQY
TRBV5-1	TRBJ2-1	ASSFEESSYNEQF
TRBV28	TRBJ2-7	ASSIPGQGRSYEQY
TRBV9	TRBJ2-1	ASSVLAGGPDEQF